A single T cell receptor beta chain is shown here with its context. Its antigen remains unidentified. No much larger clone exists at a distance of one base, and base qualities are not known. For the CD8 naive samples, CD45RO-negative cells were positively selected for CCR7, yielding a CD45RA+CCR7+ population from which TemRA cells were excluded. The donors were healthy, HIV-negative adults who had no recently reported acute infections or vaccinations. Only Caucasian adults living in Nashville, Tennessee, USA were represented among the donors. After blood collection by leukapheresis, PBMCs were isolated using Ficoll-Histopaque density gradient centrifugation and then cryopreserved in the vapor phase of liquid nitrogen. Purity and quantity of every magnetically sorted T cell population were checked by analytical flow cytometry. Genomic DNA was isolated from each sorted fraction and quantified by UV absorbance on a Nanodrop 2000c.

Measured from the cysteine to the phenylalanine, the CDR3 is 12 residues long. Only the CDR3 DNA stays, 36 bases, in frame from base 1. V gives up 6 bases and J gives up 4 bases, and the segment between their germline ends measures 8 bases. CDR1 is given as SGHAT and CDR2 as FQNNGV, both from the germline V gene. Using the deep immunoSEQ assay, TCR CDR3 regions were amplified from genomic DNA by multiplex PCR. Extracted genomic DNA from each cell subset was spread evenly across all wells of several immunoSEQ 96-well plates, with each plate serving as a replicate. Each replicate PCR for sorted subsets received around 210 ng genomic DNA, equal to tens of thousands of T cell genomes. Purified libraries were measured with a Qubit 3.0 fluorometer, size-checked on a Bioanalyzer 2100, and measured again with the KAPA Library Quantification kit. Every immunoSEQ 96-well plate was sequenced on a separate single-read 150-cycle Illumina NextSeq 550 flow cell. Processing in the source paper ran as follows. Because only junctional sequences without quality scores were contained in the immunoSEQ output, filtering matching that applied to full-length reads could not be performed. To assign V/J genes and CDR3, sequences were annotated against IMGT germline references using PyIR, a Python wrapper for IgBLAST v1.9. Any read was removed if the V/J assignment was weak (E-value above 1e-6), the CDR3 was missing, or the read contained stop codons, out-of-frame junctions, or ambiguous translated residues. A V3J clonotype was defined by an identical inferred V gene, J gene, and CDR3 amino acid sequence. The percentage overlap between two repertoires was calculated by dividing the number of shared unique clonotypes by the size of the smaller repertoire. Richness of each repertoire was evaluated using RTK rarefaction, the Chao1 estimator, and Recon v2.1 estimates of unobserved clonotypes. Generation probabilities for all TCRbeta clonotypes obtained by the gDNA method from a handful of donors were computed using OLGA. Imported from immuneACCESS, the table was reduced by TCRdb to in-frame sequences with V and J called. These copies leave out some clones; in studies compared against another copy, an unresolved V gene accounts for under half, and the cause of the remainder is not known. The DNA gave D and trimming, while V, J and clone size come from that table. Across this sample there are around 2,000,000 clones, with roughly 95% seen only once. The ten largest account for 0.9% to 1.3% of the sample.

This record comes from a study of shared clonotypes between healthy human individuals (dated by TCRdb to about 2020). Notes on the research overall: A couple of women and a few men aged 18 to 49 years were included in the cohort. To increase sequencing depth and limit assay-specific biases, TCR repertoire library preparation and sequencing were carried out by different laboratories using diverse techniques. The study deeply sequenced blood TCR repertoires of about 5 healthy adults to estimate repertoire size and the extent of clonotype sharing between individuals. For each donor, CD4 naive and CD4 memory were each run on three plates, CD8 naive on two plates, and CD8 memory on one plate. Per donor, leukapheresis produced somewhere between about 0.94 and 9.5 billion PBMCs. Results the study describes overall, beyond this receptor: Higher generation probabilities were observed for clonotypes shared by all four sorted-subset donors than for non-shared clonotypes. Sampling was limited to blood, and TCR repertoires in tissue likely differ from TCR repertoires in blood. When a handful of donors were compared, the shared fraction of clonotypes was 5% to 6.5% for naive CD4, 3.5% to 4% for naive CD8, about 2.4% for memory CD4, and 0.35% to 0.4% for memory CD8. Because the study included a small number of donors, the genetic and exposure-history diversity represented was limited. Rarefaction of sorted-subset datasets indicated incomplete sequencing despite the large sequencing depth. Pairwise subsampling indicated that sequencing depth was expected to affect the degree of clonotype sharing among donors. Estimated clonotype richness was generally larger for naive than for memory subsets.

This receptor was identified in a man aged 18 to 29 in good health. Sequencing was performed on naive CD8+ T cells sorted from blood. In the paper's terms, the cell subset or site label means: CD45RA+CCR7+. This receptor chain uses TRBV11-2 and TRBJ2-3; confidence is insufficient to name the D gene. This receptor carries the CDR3 CASREQSDTQYF. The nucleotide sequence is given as TGTGCCAGCAGGGAACAGTCAGATACGCAGTATTTT.